The next 30 T cell receptor beta chains were all read from a single sample in a study of blood T cell repertoires in COVID-19. Libraries were prepared by immunoSEQ multiplex PCR; TCRdb keeps only in-frame clonotypes and omits some of them. The sample has 25,000 to 30,000 clones; approximately 84% are singletons. Sequenced input: peripheral blood. These receptors originate from a woman aged 60 to 75 with acute or convalescent COVID-19.

Only a few counts were recorded for this clone. The chain recombines TRBV6-5 with TRBJ1-3; no clear D gene. Germline-derived CDR1 and CDR2 are MNHEY and SVGAGI. CDR3 length equals 14 residues. Trimming shortened V by 2 bases and J by 0 bases, and 5 bases separated the two germline ends. The CDR3 spells CASSYGGSGNTIYF. CDR3 DNA: TGTGCCAGCAGTTACGGAGGCTCTGGAAACACCATATATTTT.

The rearrangement links TRBV7-2 to TRBJ2-3; 11 bases line up with TRBD2. The J segment lost 14 bases and the V segment lost 1 base, leaving 14 bases of the junction unmatched. CDR1 is SGHTA, CDR2 FQGNSA, per germline. CDR3 size: 16 residues. The DNA of the CDR3 is TGTGCCAGCAGCTTAGGTGGGACTAGCGGTCACCGAGTGGGGTATTTT. Amino acids: CASSLGGTSGHRVGYF. The variable domain in full, completed from reference TRBV7-2 and TRBJ2-3, reads GAGVSQSPSNKVTEKGKDVELRCDPISGHTALYWYRQSLGQGLEFLIYFQGNSAPDKSGLPSDRFSAERTGGSVSTLTIQRTQQEDSAVYLCASSLGGTSGHRVGYFGPGTRLTVL.

Only a few counts were recorded for this clone. The chain employs TRBV27 and TRBJ2-7; D possibly corresponds to TRBD1 (6 bases). Trimming took 2 bases from V and 7 from J, leaving 12 bases between them. Germline V gene sequence: CDR1 MNHEY, CDR2 SMNVEV (reference sequence). This CDR3 spans 13 amino acids. This chain's CDR3 is CASSLVQGKEQYF. In DNA form, the CDR3 reads TGTGCCAGCAGTTTAGTACAGGGTAAAGAGCAGTACTTC.

This clone showed up just a few times. The chain recombines TRBV7-8 with TRBJ1-2; 9 bases are a match to TRBD1. After removal of 5 bases from V and 8 bases from J, the junction contained 9 bases not matched to a gene. The length of the CDR3 is 14 residues. CDR1 is SGHVS and CDR2 is FQNEAQ in the germline V gene. CDR3 in DNA: TGTGCCAGCAGCGCCAGGACAGGGGAGGAGGGCTACACCTTC. The encoded protein is CASSARTGEEGYTF.

The chain employs TRBV5-4 and TRBJ2-7; TRBD1 aligns across 10 bases. The J segment lost 5 bases and the V segment lost 1 base, leaving 6 bases of the junction unmatched. Germline V lookup: CDR1 SGHNT, CDR2 YYREEE (reference sequence). The CDR3 runs to 15 residues. The CDR3 DNA sequence: TGTGCCAGCAGCTTGCCCCGGACAGGGGGTAACGAGCAGTACTTC. Translated: CASSLPRTGGNEQYF. The entire variable domain, with the rest obtained from reference TRBV5-4 and TRBJ2-7, is as follows: ETGVTQSPTHLIKTRGQQVTLRCSSQSGHNTVSWYQQALGQGPQFIFQYYREEENGRGNFPPRFSGLQFPNYSSELNVNALELDDSALYLCASSLPRTGGNEQYFGPGTRLTVT.

The gene calls are TRBV2 and TRBJ1-3, with D possibly being TRBD1 (5 bases). From germline, CDR1 is SNHLY and CDR2 FYNNEI. Trimming removed 7 bases at V and 0 bases at J, with 19 bases between. The CDR3 runs to 17 residues. The CDR3 is CASTSGPGSPSGNTIYF. Here the CDR3 DNA reads TGTGCCAGCACCTCAGGGCCAGGGTCACCCTCTGGAAACACCATATATTTT.

The V and J genes are TRBV6-6 and TRBJ2-7; 9 bases are shared with TRBD1. The junction had 4 bases not matched to a gene; V was cut back by 2 bases and J by 5 bases. This CDR3 has 14 residues. Per the germline V gene, CDR1 is MNHNY and CDR2 is SVGAGI (reference sequence). The CDR3 spells CASSYPGQGNEQYF. Here the CDR3 DNA reads TGTGCCAGCAGTTACCCGGGACAGGGAAACGAGCAGTACTTC.

The gene calls are TRBV21-1 and TRBJ1-3; whether TRBD1, the table's D call, matches the DNA was not checked. TRBV21-1 is termed a pseudogene. CDR3 length: 22 residues. The CDR3 nucleotides read TGTGCCAGCAGCAAATGGTGCTGGGACAGGCACCCTAGGAGTCTCTCTGGAAACACCATATATTTT. Its translation is CASSKWCWDRHPRSLSGNTIYF.

The rearrangement joins TRBV19 to TRBJ1-2; D not resolved. The germline CDR1 and CDR2 sequences are LNHDA and SQIVND (reference sequence). Trimming pared 10 bases from V and 0 bases from J, leaving 12 bases between. This CDR3 comprises 13 residues. The CDR3 bases are TGTGCCACCAGTATGGTAGCTAACTATGGCTACACCTTC. Translating gives CATSMVANYGYTF.

CDR3 nucleotides: TGTGCCAGCAGCCAGGGCGAAGAGACCCAGTACTTC. Its translation: CASSQGEETQYF. The genes are TRBV14 and TRBJ2-5; unclear D gene. Germline V gives CDR1 SGHDN, CDR2 FVKESK. The CDR3 is 12 residues long. V was trimmed by 3 bases and J by 3 bases, leaving 5 bases between them.

The rearrangement uses TRBV30 and TRBJ1-2; D ambiguous. Trimming removed 2 bases from V and 5 bases from J, with 12 bases in between. Germline V lookup: CDR1 GTSNPN, CDR2 SVGIG (reference sequence). The CDR3 consists of 13 residues. The CDR3 DNA sequence: TGTGCCTGGAGTTACAAGGCGGGGTATGGCTACACCTTC. Protein sequence: CAWSYKAGYGYTF.

This clone turned up a few times. The chain recombines TRBV15 with TRBJ1-4; the D is unclear. The V gene's germline CDR1 is LNHNV and CDR2 YYDKDF (reference sequence). The CDR3 extends over 17 amino acids. Trimming cost V 0 bases and J 7 bases, with 18 bases left between them. For the CDR3, the DNA is TGTGCCACCAGCAGAGAGACGAGGACTACTAGAGGTGAAAAACTGTTTTTT. Translating it yields CATSRETRTTRGEKLFF.

The chain's CDR3 is CASSLRRENTEAFF. CDR3 in DNA: TGTGCCAGCAGCTTGCGCAGGGAGAACACTGAAGCTTTCTTT. The chain is built from TRBV5-4 and TRBJ1-1; D possibly corresponds to TRBD1 (5 bases). The germline V gene has CDR1 SGHNT and CDR2 YYREEE (reference sequence). This CDR3 contains 14 residues. The V end was cut by 1 base, the J end by 1 base, with 8 bases between.

The chain carries TRBV5-1 and TRBJ1-2; 8 bases match TRBD1. The CDR3 sequence is 18 residues long. V shed 1 base and J 3 bases; nucleotides not matched to a gene: 14. Germline V lookup: CDR1 SGHRS, CDR2 YFSETQ. The CDR3 protein is CASSLSPGQVGLDYGYTF. The CDR3 DNA is TGCGCCAGCAGCTTGTCCCCGGGACAGGTAGGCCTGGACTATGGCTACACCTTC. The whole variable domain, remainder taken from reference TRBV5-1 and TRBJ1-2, is KAGVTQTPRYLIKTRGQQVTLSCSPISGHRSVSWYQQTPGQGLQFLFEYFSETQRNKGNFPGRFSGRQFSNSRSEMNVSTLELGDSALYLCASSLSPGQVGLDYGYTFGSGTRLTVV.

The CDR3 DNA reads TGTGCCACCAGTGATCCAACAGGCTCTGGGGCCAACGTCCTGACTTTC. It is translated as CATSDPTGSGANVLTF. This chain connects TRBV24-1 to TRBJ2-6, with D possibly TRBD1 on 5 matching bases. V was cut by 3 bases and J by 0 bases, with 8 bases left in between. In germline, CDR1 is KGHDR, CDR2 SFDVKD. This CDR3 has 16 amino acids.

The table lists this clone with a count of one. The chain employs TRBV5-1 and TRBJ1-6; 7 bases are a match to TRBD1. CDR1 and CDR2 from the germline V gene are SGHRS and YFSETQ. The CDR3 length is 15 residues. Trimming at V came to 1 base and at J to 8 bases, leaving 6 bases not matched to a gene. The CDR3 here is CASSLSGQQHSPLHF. CDR3 sequence (DNA): TGCGCCAGCAGCTTGTCGGGACAGCAACATTCACCCCTCCACTTT.

V usage is TRBV7-3 and J usage is TRBJ2-1; TRBD2 matches at 11 bases. CDR1 and CDR2 from the germline V gene are SGHTA and FQGTGA. The CDR3 spans 19 residues. The junction had 11 bases not matched to a gene; V was cut back by 2 bases and J by 2 bases. CDR3 protein: CASSLGLAGGPFTYNEQFF. The CDR3 bases are TGTGCCAGCAGCTTAGGCCTAGCGGGGGGCCCCTTTACCTACAATGAGCAGTTCTTC.

DNA of the CDR3: TGTGCCAGCAGCCAGACTAGCGGGGGAGTCACAGATACGCAGTATTTT. Protein: CASSQTSGGVTDTQYF. The chain links TRBV28 to TRBJ2-3; 12 bases align to TRBD2. The CDR3 extends over 16 amino acids. The junction had 6 bases not matched to a gene; V was cut back by 6 bases and J by 2 bases. In germline, CDR1 is MDHEN, CDR2 SYDVKM.

The chain recombines TRBV7-9 with TRBJ1-1, with TRBD1 matching over 9 bases. This CDR3 has 15 amino acids. Germline CDR1 is SEHNR and CDR2 is FQNEAQ (reference sequence). V trimming: 5 bases; J trimming: 12 bases; junction bases outside the gene matches: 16. For the CDR3, the DNA is TGTGCCAGCAGCCGGGACAGGGATTATTCGTCGTTATCTTTCTTT. Translating gives CASSRDRDYSSLSFF. Full variable domain (rest looked up from reference TRBV7-9 and TRBJ1-1): DTGVSQNPRHKITKRGQNVTFRCDPISEHNRLYWYRQTLGQGPEFLTYFQNEAQLEKSRLLSDRFSAERPKGSFSTLEIQRTEQGDSAMYLCASSRDRDYSSLSFFGQGTRLTVV.

The V call is TRBV18, the J call TRBJ1-1, with 8 positions matching TRBD1. The V gene's germline CDR1 is KGHSH and CDR2 LQKENI. After removal of 5 bases from V and 3 bases from J, the junction contained 8 bases not matched to a gene. The CDR3 length is 15 residues. CDR3 loop: CASSNAGGADTEAFF. CDR3 coding DNA: TGTGCCAGCTCAAATGCAGGGGGCGCGGACACTGAAGCTTTCTTT.

This chain uses TRBV7-2 with TRBJ2-3, with TRBD2 matching 7 bases. The germline CDR1 and CDR2 sequences are SGHTA and FQGNSA. The CDR3 consists of 15 residues. The V segment lost 4 bases and the J segment 2 bases; nucleotides outside the gene matches: 6. For the CDR3, the DNA is TGTGCCAGCAGCTCCCAGACTAGCCCCACAGATACGCAGTATTTT. Residues: CASSSQTSPTDTQYF.

J is TRBJ2-7 and V is TRBV27, with 7 bases lining up with TRBD1. The CDR3 is made up of 15 amino acids. V was pared by 3 bases and J by 6 bases, with 11 bases of the junction left unmatched. Germline CDR1 and CDR2: MNHEY and SMNVEV (reference sequence). The CDR3 loop is CASSFRQGIRGEQYF. The CDR3 DNA reads as TGTGCCAGCAGTTTCCGACAGGGTATTCGTGGCGAGCAGTACTTC.

V usage is TRBV24-1 and J usage is TRBJ1-1, with a weak D call TRBD1 (6 bases). The V gene lost 7 bases and the J gene lost 3 bases, with 11 bases spanning the gap. Germline V CDR1 and CDR2: KGHDR, SFDVKD. This CDR3 comprises 13 residues. In DNA form, the CDR3 reads TGTGCCACCAGCCGAACAGGGTACACTGAAGCTTTCTTT. Its translation: CATSRTGYTEAFF.

This sequence joins TRBV3-1 (or the pseudogene TRBV3-2) and TRBJ2-3; the D gene is possibly TRBD2 (7 bases). The V gene's germline CDR1 is LGHDT and CDR2 YNNKEL (reference sequence). Trimming stripped 3 bases from V and 9 bases from J, with 22 bases between. This CDR3 contains 16 residues. The chain's CDR3 is CASSQTGVGEGWTQYF. The DNA for the CDR3 is TGTGCCAGCAGCCAGACAGGCGTCGGGGAGGGGTGGACGCAGTATTTT.

This chain connects TRBV5-1 to TRBJ1-1, with 7 bases fitting TRBD1. Losses at the gene ends were 3 bases for V and 2 bases for J; bases not matched to a gene: 10. This CDR3 region has 16 residues. The germline CDR1 and CDR2 sequences are SGHRS and YFSETQ. The CDR3 sequence is CASSSTQGQVNTEAFF. In nucleotides, the CDR3 is TGCGCCAGCAGCTCAACACAGGGGCAAGTCAACACTGAAGCTTTCTTT.

In this sample, this clone turned up a few times. The J gene is TRBJ1-2, the V gene TRBV19; 7 bases agree with TRBD1. The CDR3 runs 13 residues. The germline CDR1 and CDR2 sequences are LNHDA and SQIVND (reference sequence). With 5 bases clipped from V and 4 bases from J, the junction kept 4 bases outside the gene matches. The CDR3 bases are TGTGCCAGTAGTCCACAGGGGAGCTATGGCTACACCTTC. Translating it yields CASSPQGSYGYTF. The full variable domain, rest sourced from reference TRBV19 and TRBJ1-2, is DGGITQSPKYLFRKEGQNVTLSCEQNLNHDAMYWYRQDPGQGLRLIYYSQIVNDFQKGDIAEGYSVSREKKESFPLTVTSAQKNPTAFYLCASSPQGSYGYTFGSGTRLTVV.

V usage is TRBV9 and J usage is TRBJ1-1; 12 nucleotides align to TRBD1. Germline trimming cut 3 bases from V and 0 bases from J; bases unmatched to any gene: 6. The CDR3 consists of 17 residues. CDR1 is SGDLS, CDR2 YYNGEE, per germline. CDR3 loop: CASSGGTGGLLNTEAFF. The CDR3, as DNA: TGTGCCAGCAGCGGCGGGACAGGGGGCCTCCTGAACACTGAAGCTTTCTTT. Based on the CDR3 plus reference TRBV9 and TRBJ1-1, the full variable domain is DSGVTQTPKHLITATGQRVTLRCSPRSGDLSVYWYQQSLDQGLQFLIQYYNGEERAKGNILERFSAQQFPDLHSELNLSSLELGDSALYFCASSGGTGGLLNTEAFFGQGTRLTVV.

The chain employs TRBV6-5 and TRBJ1-1; D is ambiguous. The germline gives CDR1 MNHEY, CDR2 SVGAGI. V was clipped by 2 bases and J by 0 bases, with 7 bases between them. CDR3 length: 14 residues. CDR3 sequence: CASSYRQVNTEAFF. DNA of the CDR3: TGTGCCAGCAGTTACCGGCAGGTGAACACTGAAGCTTTCTTT.

The chain uses TRBV9 and TRBJ2-2, with TRBD2 matching 8 bases. V trimming: 4 bases; J trimming: 6 bases; junction bases outside the gene matches: 11. The germline gives CDR1 SGDLS, CDR2 YYNGEE. This CDR3 is 16 amino acids long. CDR3 sequence reads: CASSPPGLESSGELFF. DNA for the CDR3: TGTGCCAGCAGCCCGCCGGGACTAGAGTCGTCCGGGGAGCTGTTTTTT.

V usage is TRBV5-1 and J usage is TRBJ2-3; 7 bases map to TRBD2. The CDR3 has 15 amino acids. Losses at the gene ends were 1 base for V and 4 bases for J; bases not matched to a gene: 6. From germline, CDR1 is SGHRS and CDR2 YFSETQ. CDR3 in DNA: TGCGCCAGCAGCTTGCGCGGCGGGGGTGCAGATACGCAGTATTTT. This codes for CASSLRGGGADTQYF.